One and the same sample provided the 27 T cell receptor beta chains below, sequenced in a study of shared clonotypes between healthy human individuals. The repertoire was sequenced with immunoSEQ multiplex PCR; TCRdb's copy has only in-frame clones and lacks some. Seen here are about half a million clones, 60% to 80% observed once, and the top ten hold about 12%. Source material: PBMCs. The receptors derive from a woman between 40 and 55 years old in good health. Some clones in this sample may be carry-over from other donors' samples.

The chain links TRBV2 to TRBJ1-2; 7 bases fit TRBD1. Germline V gene lookup returns CDR1 SNHLY and CDR2 FYNNEI. With V trimmed by 7 bases and J by 4 bases, 6 bases remained unmatched. This CDR3 is 13 amino acids long. The CDR3 nucleotides are TGTGCCAGCATGGGACAGTCGTCCTATGGCTACACCTTC. Its translation is CASMGQSSYGYTF.

The V and J genes are TRBV5-1 and TRBJ1-2; 8 nucleotides align to TRBD1. The V and J ends lost 2 bases and 6 bases, in that order; junction bases with no gene match: 9. The germline V gene encodes CDR1 SGHRS and CDR2 YFSETQ. The CDR3 is 15 residues long. CDR3 coding DNA: TGCGCCAGCAGCTTACCCGGGACAGGAGGGGATGGCTACACCTTC. This codes for CASSLPGTGGDGYTF.

The V and J genes are TRBV5-1 and TRBJ2-3, with 7 bases that match TRBD2. The germline V gene encodes CDR1 SGHRS and CDR2 YFSETQ. The ends lost 2 bases at V and 0 bases at J; junction bases unmatched: 3. The CDR3 sequence is 15 residues long. For the CDR3, the DNA is TGCGCCAGCAGCTTTAGCGGGTCTAGCACAGATACGCAGTATTTT. Its protein is CASSFSGSSTDTQYF.

The chain is built from TRBV15 and TRBJ1-1; D uncertain. CDR3 size: 13 residues. V gave up 3 bases and J gave up 6 bases, with 11 bases separating them. CDR1 LNHNV and CDR2 YYDKDF come from the germline V gene (reference sequence). In DNA, the CDR3 is TGTGCCACCAGCAGGCCGGACGGGCCTGAAGCTTTCTTT. Translating it yields CATSRPDGPEAFF.

The chain couples TRBV6-4 to TRBJ1-1, with D uncertain. Germline V lookup: CDR1 MRHNA, CDR2 SNTAGT. This CDR3 spans 12 amino acids. Trimming took off 2 bases at V and 11 bases at J, with 12 bases between the two ends. CDR3 nucleotide sequence: TGTGCCAGCAGTGACGGATTCTTGCATGCTTTCTTT. Amino acid sequence: CASSDGFLHAFF.

This CDR3 reads CASRTNLRASTDTQYF. DNA for the CDR3: TGTGCCAGCAGGACGAACCTGAGGGCTAGCACAGATACGCAGTATTTT. This chain links TRBV6-6 with TRBJ2-3; a possible D gene is TRBD2 (5 bases). CDR1 MNHNY and CDR2 SVGAGI come from the germline V gene (reference sequence). The CDR3 contains 16 residues. V was shortened by 6 bases and J by 0 bases, with 16 bases between the two germline ends.

The chain is built from TRBV27 and TRBJ2-7; 10 bases agree with TRBD2. The CDR3 runs 16 residues. Germline values: CDR1 MNHEY, CDR2 SMNVEV (reference sequence). With V trimmed by 1 base and J by 2 bases, 5 bases remained unmatched. The CDR3 DNA sequence: TGTGCCAGCAGTTTATTCGGGACTAGCGCCCCCTACGAGCAGTACTTC. It encodes CASSLFGTSAPYEQYF.

The V gene is TRBV29-1, the J gene TRBJ1-4; no definite D call. Germline lookup yields CDR1 SQVTM and CDR2 ANQGSEA. This CDR3 contains 12 residues. V shed 6 bases and J shed 6 bases, with 11 bases lying between them. The CDR3 nucleotides read TGCAGCGTGGGCACGGATGATGAAAAACTGTTTTTT. Protein product: CSVGTDDEKLFF.

Here the CDR3 reads CASSTRTGRTEKLFF. CDR3 bases: TGTGCCAGCAGCACAAGGACAGGGCGGACTGAAAAACTGTTTTTT. The chain joins TRBV7-2 to TRBJ1-4; 8 nucleotides match TRBD1. Germline assignment: CDR1 SGHTA and CDR2 FQGNSA. This CDR3 is built from 15 residues. The V segment lost 5 bases and the J segment 7 bases; nucleotides outside the gene matches: 9.

The chain has TRBV18 and TRBJ2-7, with a tentative D call TRBD1 (5 bases). Germline CDR1 KGHSH, CDR2 LQKENI. CDR3 size: 15 residues. V was trimmed by 3 bases and J by 7 bases, leaving 19 bases between them. DNA of the CDR3: TGTGCCAGCTCACCGTTCCGAACAGGTCAGGGAGAGCAGTACTTC. Its translation is CASSPFRTGQGEQYF.

A note on this clone: A read error is possible here, since a much larger clone lies one base away. The J gene is TRBJ2-3, the V gene TRBV14, with TRBD2 matching 10 bases. There are 18 residues in the CDR3. CDR1 is SGHDN, CDR2 FVKESK, per germline. CDR3 in DNA: TGTACCAGCAGCCAAGCGAGATTAGCGGGAGGCTACACAGATACGCAGTATTTT. This gives the protein CTSSQARLAGGYTDTQYF.

CDR3 in DNA: TGTGCCACCAGCATAACCGGGACAGGGGGCTCTGGCTACACCTTC. Amino acid sequence: CATSITGTGGSGYTF. The rearrangement uses TRBV15 and TRBJ1-2; 12 bases are shared with TRBD1. Germline trimming cut 4 bases from V and 7 bases from J; bases unmatched to any gene: 7. The germline gives CDR1 LNHNV, CDR2 YYDKDF (reference sequence). There are 15 residues in the CDR3.

The chain is built from TRBV30 and TRBJ2-5, with D possibly TRBD1 on 6 matching bases. Trimming left V 5 bases short and J 7 bases short, with 17 bases between. The germline V gene encodes CDR1 GTSNPN and CDR2 SVGIG (reference sequence). This CDR3 spans 13 amino acids. CDR3 sequence: CAWGITGMGTQYF. Here the CDR3 DNA reads TGTGCCTGGGGGATAACAGGGATGGGGACCCAGTACTTC.

The CDR3 loop is CASSLEVTSGLSTDTQYF. The CDR3 coding sequence is TGCGCCAGCAGCTTGGAAGTGACTAGCGGGCTTAGCACAGATACGCAGTATTTT. The chain carries TRBV5-1 and TRBJ2-3, with TRBD2 matching over 10 bases. Germline V gene sequence: CDR1 SGHRS, CDR2 YFSETQ. V shed 0 bases and J 0 bases; nucleotides not matched to a gene: 7. The CDR3 is 18 amino acids.

The J gene is TRBJ2-3, the V gene TRBV18; TRBD2 might be the D (6 bases). CDR3 length: 15 amino acids. V gave up 5 bases and J gave up 4 bases, with 16 bases separating them. Germline V gives CDR1 KGHSH, CDR2 LQKENI. The CDR3: CASSAPSGVPDTQYF. Written as DNA, the CDR3 is TGTGCCAGCTCAGCTCCCTCGGGAGTCCCAGATACGCAGTATTTT.

The genes are TRBV10-3 and TRBJ1-2, with a weak D call TRBD1 (5 bases). The V gene's germline CDR1 is ENHRY and CDR2 SYGVKD. The CDR3 loop spans 17 amino acids. The ends were cut back, 4 bases at V and 6 bases at J, with 24 bases in the middle. The CDR3 region is CAISGGEGGIISHGYTF. CDR3 coding DNA: TGTGCCATCAGTGGAGGGGAAGGCGGGATTATAAGTCATGGCTACACCTTC.

On this clone itself: A much larger clone lies one base from this, so it may be a read error. Other nucleotide sequences in the sample specify the same CDR3. This chain links TRBV11-2 with TRBJ2-2; D might be TRBD2 (5 bases). V lost 2 bases and J lost 3, with 7 bases in between. Germline lookup yields CDR1 SGHAT and CDR2 FQNNGV. There are 14 residues in the CDR3. This CDR3 is CASSLSGYTGELFF. The DNA for the CDR3 is TGTGCCAGCAGCTTATCGGGGTACACCGGGGAGCTGTTTTTT.

The sample holds a few counts of this clone. The rearrangement joins TRBV7-9 to TRBJ1-1; D gene ambiguous. CDR3 size: 12 residues. Germline V gives CDR1 SEHNR, CDR2 FQNEAQ (reference sequence). V lost 6 bases, J lost 4 bases, and 9 bases lay in between. The CDR3 spells CASRLGSTEAFF. CDR3 DNA sequence: TGTGCCAGCAGATTGGGGAGCACTGAAGCTTTCTTT.

This clone was recorded only once. V is TRBV18 and J is TRBJ1-1; no firm D call. With 0 bases removed from V and 4 bases from J, the gap between germline ends came to 6 bases. Germline V gives CDR1 KGHSH, CDR2 LQKENI. This CDR3 contains 13 residues. This chain's CDR3 is CASSPPGPTEAFF. In nucleotides, the CDR3 is TGTGCCAGCTCACCACCGGGCCCCACTGAAGCTTTCTTT. Complete variable domain (other parts from reference TRBV18 and TRBJ1-1): NAGVMQNPRHLVRRRGQEARLRCSPMKGHSHVYWYRQLPEEGLKFMVYLQKENIIDESGMPKERFSAEFPKEGPSILRIQQVVRGDSAAYFCASSPPGPTEAFFGQGTRLTVV.

The table lists this clone with a few counts. The chain has TRBV30 and TRBJ1-2; 8 bases agree with TRBD1. Germline V gene sequence: CDR1 GTSNPN, CDR2 SVGIG (reference sequence). Trimming at V came to 2 bases and at J to 7 bases, leaving 6 bases not matched to a gene. This CDR3 region has 13 residues. The DNA for the CDR3 is TGTGCCTGGAGTCCAGGGGGCAACGTTGGCTACACCTTC. Translated: CAWSPGGNVGYTF.

J is TRBJ1-2 and V is TRBV19; TRBD1 matches 7 bases. The CDR3 runs to 15 residues. The germline CDR1 and CDR2 sequences are LNHDA and SQIVND (reference sequence). V lost 7 bases to trimming and J lost 4 bases; unmatched junction nucleotides: 12. The CDR3 DNA is TGTGCCAGTAATAGTCCGGGACAGATTCTCTATGGCTACACCTTC. Its protein is CASNSPGQILYGYTF. The whole variable domain, filled in from reference TRBV19 and TRBJ1-2, reads DGGITQSPKYLFRKEGQNVTLSCEQNLNHDAMYWYRQDPGQGLRLIYYSQIVNDFQKGDIAEGYSVSREKKESFPLTVTSAQKNPTAFYLCASNSPGQILYGYTFGSGTRLTVV.

On this clone: A far larger clone is only one base removed, so a read error is likely. The chain joins TRBV29-1 to TRBJ2-2; 8 bases map to TRBD2. The trim removed 4 bases at V and 7 bases at J, leaving 14 bases unmatched. The CDR3 is 16 amino acids. The germline V gene has CDR1 SQVTM and CDR2 ANQGSEA. CDR3 DNA: TGCAGCGTTGTAGGTGGTCCAGCGGGAGCTGGCGGGGAGCTGTTTTTT. Translating it yields CSVVGGPAGAGGELFF.

The CDR3 spells CAWRPGTYGNTIYF. Written as DNA, the CDR3 is TGTGCCTGGAGGCCCGGGACATACGGAAACACCATATATTTT. The chain carries TRBV30 and TRBJ1-3, with D possibly TRBD1 on 6 matching bases. V was clipped by 3 bases and J by 4 bases, with 13 bases between them. CDR3 size: 14 residues. Germline CDR1 GTSNPN, CDR2 SVGIG (reference sequence).

This sequence joins TRBV5-1 and TRBJ2-1; 10 positions agree with TRBD2. Germline CDR1 SGHRS, CDR2 YFSETQ. CDR3 length equals 16 residues. The trim removed 4 bases at V and 6 bases at J, leaving 10 bases unmatched. The CDR3 bases are TGCGCCAGCAGCCCTAGAAGCGGGAGGGCTTCCAATGAGCAGTTCTTC. Its translation: CASSPRSGRASNEQFF.

Comments on this clone: Other nucleotide sequences in the sample specify the same CDR3. This chain links TRBV18 with TRBJ1-1, with a possible D match to TRBD1 (5 bases). V gave up 4 bases and J gave up 3 bases, with 9 bases separating them. This CDR3 region has 13 residues. Germline CDR1 reads KGHSH; CDR2 reads LQKENI. This CDR3 reads CASSLGRDTEAFF. Written as DNA, the CDR3 is TGTGCCAGCTCACTAGGCAGGGACACTGAAGCTTTCTTT.

This clone was recorded at least ten times. The CDR3 coding sequence is TGCGCCAGCAGCCAAGGCTCGATTTATAGCAATCAGCCCCAGCATTTT. Amino acids: CASSQGSIYSNQPQHF. The chain combines TRBV4-1 with TRBJ1-5; D remains unclear. CDR3 size: 16 residues. The germline V gene encodes CDR1 MGHRA and CDR2 YSYEKL. Trimming stripped 1 base from V and 0 bases from J, with 10 bases between.

This clone was seen a handful of times. The chain is built from TRBV4-3 and TRBJ2-1; possibly TRBD2 for D (6 bases). The length of the CDR3 is 13 residues. Trimming shortened V by 1 base and J by 14 bases, and 15 bases separated the two germline ends. The V gene's germline CDR1 is LGHNA and CDR2 YSLEER. The CDR3 is CASSQVYGGSEFF. CDR3 sequence (DNA): TGCGCCAGCAGCCAAGTCTACGGAGGGTCAGAGTTCTTC.